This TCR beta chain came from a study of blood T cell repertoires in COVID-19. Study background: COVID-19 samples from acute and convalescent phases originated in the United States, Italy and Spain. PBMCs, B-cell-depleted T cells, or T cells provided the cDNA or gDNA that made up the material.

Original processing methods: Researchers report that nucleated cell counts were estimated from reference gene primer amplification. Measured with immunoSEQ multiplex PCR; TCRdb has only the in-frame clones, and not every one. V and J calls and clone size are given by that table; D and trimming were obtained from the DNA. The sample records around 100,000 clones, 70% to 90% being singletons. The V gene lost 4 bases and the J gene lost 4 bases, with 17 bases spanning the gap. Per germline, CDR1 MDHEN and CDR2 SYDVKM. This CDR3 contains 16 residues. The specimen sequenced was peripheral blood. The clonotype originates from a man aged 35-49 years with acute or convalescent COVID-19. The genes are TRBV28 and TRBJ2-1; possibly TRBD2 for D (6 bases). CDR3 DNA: TGTGCCAGCAGTTCCCCCACGACTAGAGCTTACAATGAGCAGTTCTTC. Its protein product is CASSSPTTRAYNEQFF.